These 25 T cell receptor beta chains were all obtained from the same sample, sequenced in a study of blood T cell repertoires in COVID-19. The data were produced by immunoSEQ multiplex PCR, yet TCRdb's version contains in-frame clones alone and is incomplete. Of 150,000 or so clones in the sample, 70% to 90% were seen once. Sequenced input: peripheral blood. The receptors shown here come from a woman in her 70s with acute or convalescent COVID-19.

The chain combines TRBV6-6 with TRBJ2-2, with 12 bases aligning to TRBD1. Germline trimming cut 8 bases from V and 7 bases from J; bases unmatched to any gene: 8. The CDR3 sequence is 15 residues long. Germline CDR1 is MNHNY and CDR2 is SVGAGI (reference sequence). Here the CDR3 DNA reads TGTGCCAGCTTCAAGGGACAGGGGGCGGGCGGGGAGCTGTTTTTT. Its protein product is CASFKGQGAGGELFF.

The V and J genes are TRBV7-6 and TRBJ1-3; possible D gene TRBD1, 6 bases. Germline CDR1 reads SGHVS; CDR2 reads FNYEAQ. This CDR3 is 11 amino acids long. V was pared by 11 bases and J by 4 bases, with 9 bases between. CDR3 DNA: TGTGCCGTCCAGGGGGGAAACACCATATATTTT. Protein: CAVQGGNTIYF.

This chain uses TRBV2 with TRBJ2-6; D is possibly TRBD1 (5 bases). The CDR3 contains 17 residues. V lost 4 bases and J lost 0, with 13 bases in between. The germline CDR1 and CDR2 sequences are SNHLY and FYNNEI. This chain's CDR3 is CASSGSGFSSGANVLTF. Here the CDR3 DNA reads TGTGCCAGCAGTGGTTCAGGGTTCAGCTCTGGGGCCAACGTCCTGACTTTC.

The rearrangement joins TRBV28 to TRBJ1-1, with D perhaps TRBD1 (5 bases). Germline CDR1 and CDR2: MDHEN and SYDVKM. Trimming stripped 6 bases from V and 0 bases from J, with 17 bases between. This CDR3 has 16 amino acids. The CDR3 loop reads CASSGLGGRMNTEAFF. The CDR3 DNA reads TGTGCCAGCAGCGGGTTGGGGGGGAGGATGAACACTGAAGCTTTCTTT.

The genes are TRBV4-3 and TRBJ1-5; D might be TRBD1 (6 bases). The germline gives CDR1 LGHNA, CDR2 YSLEER. Trimming took off 0 bases at V and 2 bases at J, with 14 bases between the two ends. The CDR3 is made up of 17 amino acids. The CDR3 DNA reads as TGCGCCAGCAGCCAAGATGTTAACAGGGCCCGCAATCAGCCCCAGCATTTT. It codes for CASSQDVNRARNQPQHF.

The chain has TRBV6-1 and TRBJ2-3; maybe TRBD2 (6 bases). V was trimmed by 5 bases and J by 0 bases, leaving 12 bases between them. Germline-derived CDR1 and CDR2 are MNHNS and SASEGT. The CDR3 runs 15 residues. CDR3 nucleotides: TGTGCCAGCAGTTTAGCGGAGTCTAGCACAGATACGCAGTATTTT. This gives the protein CASSLAESSTDTQYF.

The chain carries TRBV5-5 and TRBJ1-2; D is unresolved. The germline gives CDR1 SGHKS, CDR2 YYEKEE (reference sequence). The CDR3 extends over 13 amino acids. V lost 2 bases, J lost 6 bases, and 11 bases lay in between. Written as DNA, the CDR3 is TGTGCCAGCAGCTTCTGGGCTATGGATGGCTACACCTTC. Translation: CASSFWAMDGYTF.

The J gene is TRBJ2-1, the V gene TRBV7-9, with 7 bases that match TRBD2. The CDR3 consists of 12 residues. Looked up from germline, CDR1 is SEHNR and CDR2 is FQNEAQ (reference sequence). The CDR3: CSGGSFHNEQFF. CDR3 DNA: TGTTCTGGCGGGAGTTTCCACAATGAGCAGTTCTTC. The complete variable domain, with remaining parts taken from reference TRBV7-9 and TRBJ2-1, reads DTGVSQNPRHKITKRGQNVTFRCDPISEHNRLYWYRQTLGQGPEFLTYFQNEAQLEKSRLLSDRFSAERPKGSFSTLEIQRTEQGDSAMYLCSGGSFHNEQFFGPGTRLTVL.

In this sample, this clone turned up a few times. The chain recombines TRBV6-6 with TRBJ1-3, with TRBD1 identical over 9 bases. The CDR3 is made up of 16 amino acids. The V segment lost 6 bases and the J segment 0 bases; nucleotides outside the gene matches: 6. Per the germline V gene, CDR1 is MNHNY and CDR2 is SVGAGI (reference sequence). The CDR3 bases are TGTGCCAGCAGGGGCGGACAGGGGCACTCTGGAAACACCATATATTTT. Translated, it gives CASRGGQGHSGNTIYF.

The J gene is TRBJ2-2, the V gene TRBV24-1, with D possibly being TRBD1 (6 bases). Per the germline V gene, CDR1 is KGHDR and CDR2 is SFDVKD. The CDR3 runs 13 residues. The germline V and J ends were trimmed by 4 bases and 6 bases, with 8 bases remaining between them. The CDR3 loop is CATSEPGAGELFF. The CDR3 bases are TGTGCCACCAGTGAACCAGGGGCCGGGGAGCTGTTTTTT.

This clone was recorded once. The chain employs TRBV6-5 and TRBJ1-6; 8 bases agree with TRBD1. The V gene's germline CDR1 is MNHEY and CDR2 SVGAGI. The ends lost 6 bases at V and 7 bases at J; junction bases unmatched: 5. There are 14 residues in the CDR3. CDR3 coding DNA: TGTGCCAGCAGATATGACAGGGGCAATTCACCCCTCCACTTT. It specifies CASRYDRGNSPLHF.

V and J are TRBV30 and TRBJ2-4; 7 positions agree with TRBD1. CDR1 and CDR2 from the germline V gene are GTSNPN and SVGIG (reference sequence). This CDR3 contains 14 residues. V lost 4 bases to trimming and J lost 6 bases; unmatched junction nucleotides: 9. CDR3 coding DNA: TGTGCCTGGACCAAAAAGGGACAGCTAAACATTCAGTACTTC. Protein sequence: CAWTKKGQLNIQYF.

The chain employs TRBV28 and TRBJ1-2; D gene unclear. The CDR3 extends over 15 amino acids. V lost 1 base and J 4 bases, leaving 13 bases between the germline ends. Germline V gives CDR1 MDHEN, CDR2 SYDVKM. The CDR3 spells CASSLYPGRLYGYTF. CDR3 coding DNA: TGTGCCAGCAGTTTATACCCCGGCAGGCTCTATGGCTACACCTTC.

This sequence joins TRBV7-9 and TRBJ2-7; TRBD2 aligns across 15 bases. Germline lookup yields CDR1 SEHNR and CDR2 FQNEAQ (reference sequence). Trimming took 1 base from V and 6 from J; bases not matched to a gene: 1. The CDR3 is 15 residues long. CDR3 sequence reads: CASSLGGLAGGEQYF. The CDR3, as DNA: TGTGCCAGCAGCTTAGGGGGACTAGCGGGAGGCGAGCAGTACTTC.

A word on this clone: The junction does not match germline at one end; this may be a read error. The chain links TRBV18 to TRBJ2-7, with D possibly matching TRBD2 (6 bases). The length of the CDR3 is 13 residues. The V gene's germline CDR1 is KGHSH and CDR2 LQKENI. CDR3 protein: CASSREASSEQYF. CDR3 nucleotides: TGTGCCAGCTCACGGGAGGCCTCCTCCGAGCAGTACTTC. Variable domain in full (rest from reference TRBV18 and TRBJ2-7): NAGVMQNPRHLVRRRGQEARLRCSPMKGHSHVYWYRQLPEEGLKFMVYLQKENIIDESGMPKERFSAEFPKEGPSILRIQQVVRGDSAAYFCASSREASSEQYFGPGTRLTVT.

This chain joins TRBV4-3 and TRBJ1-1; no firm D call. Germline V gene data show CDR1 as LGHNA and CDR2 as YSLEER. Trimming took off 2 bases at V and 5 bases at J, with 21 bases between the two ends. CDR3 length: 17 amino acids. Here the CDR3 reads CASSQLISPTTGTEAFF. The CDR3 DNA is TGCGCCAGCAGCCAATTAATCTCCCCAACGACGGGTACTGAAGCTTTCTTT.

This clone was recorded only once. CDR3 in amino acids: CASSHRNRGGDEQYF. In nucleotides, the CDR3 is TGTGCCAGCAGCCACCGAAACAGGGGCGGTGACGAGCAGTACTTC. The chain joins TRBV5-6 to TRBJ2-7, with TRBD1 matching over 7 bases. The CDR3 totals 15 residues. V gave up 4 bases and J gave up 5 bases; unmatched junction bases: 12. Germline V gene data show CDR1 as SGHDT and CDR2 as YYEEEE.

This chain joins TRBV3-1 (or the pseudogene TRBV3-2) and TRBJ2-2; D may be TRBD2 (6 bases). Germline loops: CDR1 LGHDT, CDR2 YNNKEL (reference sequence). The CDR3 is 14 amino acids. The V end lost 5 bases, the J end lost 7 bases, and 14 bases lay between the germline ends. CDR3 in DNA: TGTGCCAGCAGCACCGGACTAAGGAGCGGGGAGCTGTTTTTT. This sequence encodes CASSTGLRSGELFF.

The chain combines TRBV7-6 with TRBJ2-2; possibly TRBD2 for D (7 bases). This CDR3 is built from 18 residues. The V gene lost 3 bases and the J gene lost 4 bases, with 21 bases spanning the gap. Germline V gene sequence: CDR1 SGHVS, CDR2 FNYEAQ. The CDR3 protein is CASSFVRTGGFFTGELFF. The CDR3 coding sequence is TGTGCCAGCAGCTTCGTGCGGACGGGGGGCTTTTTCACCGGGGAGCTGTTTTTT.

The V call is TRBV27, the J call TRBJ2-1, with 11 bases identical to TRBD1. The CDR3 runs to 16 residues. Germline V gives CDR1 MNHEY, CDR2 SMNVEV (reference sequence). V dropped 5 bases and J dropped 1; count of bases not matched to a gene: 4. The CDR3 DNA reads as TGTGCCAGCAGTCCCCGGGACAGGGGGTCCTACAATGAGCAGTTCTTC. Translating it yields CASSPRDRGSYNEQFF.

This clone was seen only once. The rearrangement links TRBV19 to TRBJ1-1, with 8 bases identical to TRBD1. This CDR3 is 16 amino acids long. Germline values: CDR1 LNHDA, CDR2 SQIVND (reference sequence). V dropped 2 bases and J dropped 0; count of bases not matched to a gene: 5. For the CDR3, the DNA is TGTGCCAGTAGTATACAGGGGGCCCGCATGAACACTGAAGCTTTCTTT. This sequence encodes CASSIQGARMNTEAFF.

V gene TRBV27 combines with J gene TRBJ2-2; possibly TRBD2 for D (5 bases). The CDR3 extends over 16 amino acids. Looked up from germline, CDR1 is MNHEY and CDR2 is SMNVEV (reference sequence). Trimming removed 3 bases at V and 4 bases at J, with 15 bases between. Here the CDR3 DNA reads TGTGCCAGCAGTTTGATGTTACCGGGGTCCACCGGGGAGCTGTTTTTT. It yields the protein CASSLMLPGSTGELFF.

The gene calls are TRBV18 and TRBJ1-2; D possibly corresponds to TRBD1 (6 bases). V was trimmed by 3 bases and J by 12 bases, leaving 20 bases between them. Germline V gives CDR1 KGHSH, CDR2 LQKENI. This CDR3 contains 14 residues. The CDR3 nucleotides are TGTGCCAGCTCACCCGGACAGCGGGGTGTCGTGAACACCTTC. This encodes CASSPGQRGVVNTF. Together with reference TRBV18 and TRBJ1-2, the CDR3 gives the full variable domain: NAGVMQNPRHLVRRRGQEARLRCSPMKGHSHVYWYRQLPEEGLKFMVYLQKENIIDESGMPKERFSAEFPKEGPSILRIQQVVRGDSAAYFCASSPGQRGVVNTFGSGTRLTVV.

This rearrangement joins TRBV6-1 to TRBJ2-1; D unresolved. The CDR3 has 13 amino acids. Deletions cut 0 bases from V and 10 bases from J, with 10 bases between. The germline gives CDR1 MNHNS, CDR2 SASEGT. In nucleotides, the CDR3 is TGTGCCAGCAGTGAAGCCGCCCGGCGGGAGCAGTTCTTC. This codes for CASSEAARREQFF.

The genes are TRBV27 and TRBJ1-5; unclear D gene. V shed 4 bases and J shed 8 bases, with 9 bases lying between them. Germline assignment: CDR1 MNHEY and CDR2 SMNVEV (reference sequence). The CDR3 extends over 12 amino acids. In DNA, the CDR3 is TGTGCCAGCAGTTCCCCGGGGAAGCCCCAGCATTTT. Translation: CASSSPGKPQHF.